This TCR beta chain was profiled in a study of T cell responses to AZD1222 COVID-19 vaccine. General study points: Dominant CD4 TCR responses targeted spike regions 160-218 and 743-854. Repertoire sampling occurred only after the peak T cell response. Two AZD1222 administrations were followed by greater Spike-specific TCR breadth and depth.

Method: immunoSEQ multiplex PCR; TCRdb's copy keeps in-frame clones and lacks some. The table records about 160,000 clones, 85% to 95% of them present only once. The CDR3 is made up of 10 amino acids. Germline CDR1 and CDR2: MNHEY and SVGAGI. Between the trimmed V and J ends, which lost 7 bases and 7 bases, there was a span of 4 bases. Turning to this clone: Antigen unknown.

The specimen was peripheral blood, collected on day 0 of AZD1222 vaccination. This TCR came from an adult in good health. The chain carries TRBV6-5 and TRBJ1-4, with no clear D. The CDR3 DNA reads TGTGCCAGCACGGGTGAAAAACTGTTTTTT. This codes for CASTGEKLFF.